Below are 19 T cell receptor beta chains sequenced from a single sample in a study of T-cell reconstitution after alpha-beta-depleted transplantation in children (dated by TCRdb to 2015 to 2016). The method behind the library was PCR. Sequencing relied on an Illumina HiSeq 2500. TCR library preparation used molecular barcoding, with unique molecular identifiers applied to normalize quantification of the TCRbeta repertoire. TCRdb reworked the public reads: Q25 trimming with fastp, MiXCR clone assembly, productive beta chains retained. CDR3 protein sequences are deduplicated, and each keeps its most common genes and DNA. Here the sample has around 960,000 distinct CDR3 sequences; about 26% occur a single time. Clones ranked in the top ten supply about 28% of the sample. The sample's treatment or condition label, in plain terms: allogeneic hematopoietic cell transplantation with graft depleted of TCRalphabeta T cells and CD19 B cells.

This material consisted of PBMCs, mostly from graft donor cells, taken 360 days after TCRalphabeta/CD19-depleted stem cell transplant. These receptor sequences come from a boy younger than two who had a stem cell transplant for SCID, so the T cells may come from the graft donor.

The chain couples TRBV5-5 to TRBJ2-3, with D uncertain. This CDR3 has 16 amino acids. Germline V gives CDR1 SGHKS, CDR2 YYEKEE (reference sequence). V shed 2 bases and J shed 4 bases, with 17 bases lying between them. CDR3 residues: CASSLGRLQTSDTQYF. In nucleotides, the CDR3 is TGTGCCAGCAGCTTAGGCCGCCTGCAGACCTCAGATACGCAGTATTTT.

The V and J genes are TRBV4-3 and TRBJ1-1; no reliable D call. The ends were cut back, 0 bases at V and 11 bases at J, with 10 bases in the middle. Germline V gives CDR1 LGHNA, CDR2 YSLEER. The CDR3 sequence is 12 residues long. CDR3 in amino acids: CASSQEGKRAFF. The CDR3, as DNA: TGCGCCAGCAGCCAAGAGGGTAAAAGGGCTTTCTTT.

There are a few counts of this clonotype. The V call is TRBV4-2, the J call TRBJ2-3, with 11 bases lining up with TRBD2. CDR3 length equals 16 residues. CDR1 is LGHNA and CDR2 is YNFKEQ in the germline V gene. V shed 0 bases, J shed 5 bases, and the junction held 4 bases outside the gene matches. The CDR3 nucleotides read TGTGCCAGCAGCCAAGAAGAGACTAGCGGGGAAGATACGCAGTATTTT. Translated: CASSQEETSGEDTQYF.

This clonotype has more than one count but fewer than ten. V is TRBV20-1 and J is TRBJ2-7, with a weak D call TRBD1 (6 bases). V gave up 5 bases and J gave up 2 bases, with 25 bases separating them. The CDR3 runs 17 residues. The germline gives CDR1 DFQATT, CDR2 SNEGSKA (reference sequence). CDR3 nucleotides: TGCAGTGCTGGGAGAAGAAGTAACAGGGTTAGGACCTACGAGCAGTACTTC. Translated, it gives CSAGRRSNRVRTYEQYF.

This sequence joins TRBV28 and TRBJ2-7; 7 bases match TRBD1. Germline V gene lookup returns CDR1 MDHEN and CDR2 SYDVKM. The CDR3 is made up of 14 amino acids. The V segment lost 8 bases and the J segment 0 bases; nucleotides outside the gene matches: 7. The CDR3 coding sequence is TGTGCCAGCTGTAACAGGGGAAGCTCCTACGAGCAGTACTTC. This sequence encodes CASCNRGSSYEQYF.

This clonotype was counted at least ten times. V and J are TRBV10-1 and TRBJ2-7, with a possible D match to TRBD2 (5 bases). The CDR3 is 13 amino acids. Germline V gene lookup returns CDR1 WNHNN and CDR2 SYGVQD (reference sequence). The germline V and J ends were trimmed by 3 bases and 3 bases, with 9 bases remaining between them. The chain's CDR3 is CASSDFDYYEQYF. CDR3 coding DNA: TGCGCCAGCAGTGATTTCGACTACTACGAGCAGTACTTC.

V is TRBV30 and J is TRBJ1-1; possible D gene TRBD1, 6 bases. V shed 8 bases and J shed 11 bases, with 21 bases lying between them. CDR1 is GTSNPN, CDR2 SVGIG, per germline (reference sequence). CDR3 length: 12 residues. The chain's CDR3 is CALSMTGTKAFF. In DNA, the CDR3 is TGTGCCCTATCAATGACCGGGACAAAGGCTTTCTTT.

The V and J genes are TRBV7-9 and TRBJ2-5; D possibly matches TRBD1 or TRBD2 (5 bases each). This CDR3 contains 15 residues. Germline-derived CDR1 and CDR2 are SEHNR and FQNEAQ (reference sequence). The V end was cut by 7 bases, the J end by 5 bases, with 20 bases between. The CDR3 bases are TGTGCCAGCATTCAGGGATCGGGGTTTGCGGAGACCCAGTACTTC. This sequence encodes CASIQGSGFAETQYF.

The rearrangement links TRBV3-1 to TRBJ2-5; 14 positions agree with TRBD2. With V trimmed by 0 bases and J by 7 bases, 7 bases remained unmatched. Germline V gene sequence: CDR1 LGHDT, CDR2 YNNKEL (reference sequence). The CDR3 has 17 amino acids. The CDR3 sequence: CASSQDRLAGGPATQYF. CDR3 nucleotides: TGTGCCAGCAGCCAAGATAGACTAGCGGGGGGGCCGGCGACCCAGTACTTC.

The chain uses TRBV5-1 and TRBJ1-1, with TRBD1 as a possible D gene (6 bases). The germline V gene encodes CDR1 SGHRS and CDR2 YFSETQ. Trimming took off 0 bases at V and 0 bases at J, with 9 bases between the two ends. This CDR3 comprises 15 residues. The CDR3 here is CASSLEGHMNTEAFF. CDR3 DNA sequence: TGCGCCAGCAGCTTGGAGGGACACATGAACACTGAAGCTTTCTTT.

A few counts support this clonotype. The V and J genes are TRBV25-1 and TRBJ2-6, with a tentative D call TRBD2 (6 bases). The length of the CDR3 is 15 residues. Trimming left V 6 bases short and J 0 bases short, with 9 bases between. The V gene's germline CDR1 is MGHDK and CDR2 SYGVNS. CDR3 sequence: CASRGLLSGANVLTF. The DNA of the CDR3 is TGTGCCAGCAGGGGACTGCTCTCTGGGGCCAACGTCCTGACTTTC. The full variable domain, rest sourced from reference TRBV25-1 and TRBJ2-6, is EADIYQTPRYLVIGTGKKITLECSQTMGHDKMYWYQQDPGMELHLIHYSYGVNSTEKGDLSSESTVSRIRTEHFPLTLESARPSHTSQYLCASRGLLSGANVLTFGAGSRLTVL.

The J gene is TRBJ2-3, the V gene TRBV12-3 or TRBV12-4, with D perhaps assigned TRBD1 or TRBD2 (5 bases each). The CDR3 sequence is 13 residues long. The V end was cut by 3 bases, the J end by 9 bases, with 13 bases between. CDR3 in amino acids: CASSFAVGGTQYF. CDR3 DNA sequence: TGTGCCAGCAGTTTCGCCGTTGGGGGAACGCAGTATTTT.

The V gene is TRBV7-2, the J gene TRBJ1-1, with D possibly being TRBD1 (5 bases). Trimming left V 10 bases short and J 5 bases short, with 17 bases between. The germline gives CDR1 SGHTA, CDR2 FQGNSA. The CDR3 covers 13 residues. CDR3 nucleotides: TGTGCCACCTTGCGCCGGGGCGAAACTGAAGCTTTCTTT. Translation: CATLRRGETEAFF.

This clonotype was counted only a few times. This sequence joins TRBV12-3 or TRBV12-4 and TRBJ1-3; D is ambiguous. The V end was cut by 3 bases, the J end by 0 bases, with 12 bases between. CDR3 size: 16 residues. The CDR3 protein is CASSLEGLLSGNTIYF. The CDR3 DNA is TGTGCCAGCAGTTTGGAAGGCCTACTCTCTGGAAACACCATATATTTT.

The chain links TRBV12-3 or TRBV12-4 to TRBJ2-4; 7 bases line up with TRBD1. There are 17 residues in the CDR3. The V and J ends lost 3 bases and 4 bases, in that order; junction bases with no gene match: 12. The CDR3 reads CASSFRDRVGPKNIQYF. The CDR3 DNA follows: TGTGCCAGCAGTTTCCGAGACAGGGTCGGGCCTAAAAACATTCAGTACTTC.

This clonotype came up a few times. This chain connects TRBV18 to TRBJ1-1; no clear D gene. Germline values: CDR1 KGHSH, CDR2 LQKENI. The CDR3 runs to 14 residues. V gave up 2 bases and J gave up 8 bases, with 15 bases separating them. Written as DNA, the CDR3 is TGTGCCAGCTCACCAGATGTGGGGTTCGGGGAAGCTTTCTTT. Translated, it gives CASSPDVGFGEAFF. The full variable domain, in which reference TRBV18 and TRBJ1-1 provide the parts outside the CDR3, is NAGVMQNPRHLVRRRGQEARLRCSPMKGHSHVYWYRQLPEEGLKFMVYLQKENIIDESGMPKERFSAEFPKEGPSILRIQQVVRGDSAAYFCASSPDVGFGEAFFGQGTRLTVV.

There are a few counts of this clonotype. This chain connects TRBV7-9 to TRBJ2-1, with D uncertain. Trimming took off 1 base at V and 8 bases at J, with 6 bases between the two ends. Per the germline V gene, CDR1 is SEHNR and CDR2 is FQNEAQ (reference sequence). The CDR3 covers 12 residues. This CDR3 reads CASSLGDDEQFF. CDR3 in DNA: TGTGCCAGCAGCTTAGGTGACGATGAGCAGTTCTTC.

This clonotype has a handful of counts. The chain employs TRBV5-6 and TRBJ2-3, with 8 bases fitting TRBD2. Germline CDR1 is SGHDT and CDR2 is YYEEEE. The trim removed 4 bases at V and 2 bases at J, leaving 9 bases unmatched. This CDR3 comprises 16 residues. CDR3 region: CASSLWGSGDTDTQYF. The CDR3 DNA reads TGTGCCAGCAGCCTGTGGGGTAGCGGGGACACAGATACGCAGTATTTT. The full variable domain, completed using reference TRBV5-6 and TRBJ2-3, is DAGVTQSPTHLIKTRGQQVTLRCSPKSGHDTVSWYQQALGQGPQFIFQYYEEEERQRGNFPDRFSGHQFPNYSSELNVNALLLGDSALYLCASSLWGSGDTDTQYFGPGTRLTVL.

The chain couples TRBV9 to TRBJ1-2, with 7 bases matching TRBD1. The CDR3 loop spans 14 amino acids. V lost 5 bases to trimming and J lost 2 bases; unmatched junction nucleotides: 6. CDR1 SGDLS and CDR2 YYNGEE come from the germline V gene. This CDR3 is CASSRGGQNYGYTF. CDR3 nucleotides: TGTGCCAGCAGTCGGGGGGGACAGAACTATGGCTACACCTTC.